The entry that follows covers one T cell receptor (beta chain) sequence. This sample is part of a study of blood T cell repertoires in COVID-19. The overall study: The United States, Italy and Spain were the sources of the acute and convalescent COVID-19 samples. The analysed material was cDNA or gDNA that came from T cells, B-cell-depleted T cells, or PBMCs.

Under the authors' procedure: Reference gene primer amplification gave estimated nucleated cell counts. Repertoires were generated with immunoSEQ multiplex PCR, while TCRdb's copy carries only in-frame clones and drops some. V, J and clone size are those of that table, while D and trimming were read from the DNA. The table has 110,000 or so clones, roughly 84% seen once. CDR3 length: 16 residues. V was pared by 0 bases and J by 1 base, with 15 bases between. Looked up from germline, CDR1 is GTSNPN and CDR2 is SVGIG (reference sequence). V and J are TRBV30 and TRBJ1-1; a possible D gene is TRBD1 (5 bases). The specimen was peripheral blood. The TCR originated in a man aged 40-49 years with acute or convalescent COVID-19. CDR3 bases: TGTGCCTGGAGTGTCTGGGTGGGGGGGAGGAACACTGAAGCTTTCTTT. This translates into CAWSVWVGGRNTEAFF.